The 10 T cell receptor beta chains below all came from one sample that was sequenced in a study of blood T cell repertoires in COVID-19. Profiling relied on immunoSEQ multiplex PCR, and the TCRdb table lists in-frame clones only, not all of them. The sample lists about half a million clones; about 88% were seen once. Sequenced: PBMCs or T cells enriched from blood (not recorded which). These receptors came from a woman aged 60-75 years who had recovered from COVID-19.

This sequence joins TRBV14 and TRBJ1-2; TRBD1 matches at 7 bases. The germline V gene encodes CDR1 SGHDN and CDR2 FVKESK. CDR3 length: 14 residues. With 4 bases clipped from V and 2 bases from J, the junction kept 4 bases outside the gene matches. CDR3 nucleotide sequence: TGTGCCAGCAGCCGACAGGGAACCAACTATGGCTACACCTTC. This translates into CASSRQGTNYGYTF. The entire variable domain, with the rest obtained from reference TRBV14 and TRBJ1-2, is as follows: EAGVTQFPSHSVIEKGQTVTLRCDPISGHDNLYWYRRVMGKEIKFLLHFVKESKQDESGMPNNRFLAERTGGTYSTLKVQPAELEDSGVYFCASSRQGTNYGYTFGSGTRLTVV.

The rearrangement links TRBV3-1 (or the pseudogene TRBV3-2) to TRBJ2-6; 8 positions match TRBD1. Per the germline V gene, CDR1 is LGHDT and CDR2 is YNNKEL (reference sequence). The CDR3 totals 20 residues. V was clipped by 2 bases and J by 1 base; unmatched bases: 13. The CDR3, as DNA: TGTGCCAGCAGCCAACGCCCTCGGGACAGGTGGAGTTCTGGGGCCAACGTCCTGACTTTC. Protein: CASSQRPRDRWSSGANVLTF.

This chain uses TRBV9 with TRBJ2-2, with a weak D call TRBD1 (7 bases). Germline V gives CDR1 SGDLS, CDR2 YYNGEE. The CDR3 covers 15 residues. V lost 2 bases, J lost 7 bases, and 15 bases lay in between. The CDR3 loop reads CASSVEGRGDGELFF. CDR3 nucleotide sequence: TGTGCCAGCAGCGTCGAAGGCAGGGGGGACGGGGAGCTGTTTTTT.

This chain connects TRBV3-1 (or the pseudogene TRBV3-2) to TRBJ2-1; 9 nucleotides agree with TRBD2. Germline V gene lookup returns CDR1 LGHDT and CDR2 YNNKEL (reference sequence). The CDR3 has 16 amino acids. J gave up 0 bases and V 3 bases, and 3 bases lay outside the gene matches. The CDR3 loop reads CASSHLSGGSYNEQFF. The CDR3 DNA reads TGTGCCAGCAGCCACCTTAGCGGGGGCTCCTACAATGAGCAGTTCTTC.

CDR3: CASRRRAREYGYTF. For the CDR3, the DNA is TGTGCCAGCAGACGACGTGCCAGGGAATATGGCTACACCTTC. V and J are TRBV2 and TRBJ1-2; a weak D match, TRBD1 (5 bases). The ends were cut back, 6 bases at V and 5 bases at J, with 16 bases in the middle. Germline assignment: CDR1 SNHLY and CDR2 FYNNEI. The CDR3 spans 14 residues.

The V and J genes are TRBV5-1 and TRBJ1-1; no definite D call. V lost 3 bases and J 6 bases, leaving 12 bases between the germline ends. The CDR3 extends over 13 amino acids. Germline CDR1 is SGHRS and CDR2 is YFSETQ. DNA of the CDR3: TGCGCCAGCAGCTCCCGGACTGGGGCTGAAGCTTTCTTT. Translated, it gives CASSSRTGAEAFF.

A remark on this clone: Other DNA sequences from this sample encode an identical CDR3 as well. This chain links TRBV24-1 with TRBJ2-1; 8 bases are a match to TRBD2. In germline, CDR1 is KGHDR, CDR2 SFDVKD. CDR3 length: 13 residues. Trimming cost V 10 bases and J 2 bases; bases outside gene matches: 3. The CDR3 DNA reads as TGTGCCACGCGCGGGGGGACCTACAATGAGCAGTTCTTC. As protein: CATRGGTYNEQFF.

Here the CDR3 reads CASRRLGTPDTQYF. The CDR3 DNA reads TGTGCCAGCAGACGACTCGGGACTCCAGATACGCAGTATTTT. This chain links TRBV6-5 with TRBJ2-3, with D tentatively TRBD2 (6 bases). Trimming took off 6 bases at V and 4 bases at J, with 14 bases between the two ends. Per germline, CDR1 MNHEY and CDR2 SVGAGI. The CDR3 covers 14 residues.

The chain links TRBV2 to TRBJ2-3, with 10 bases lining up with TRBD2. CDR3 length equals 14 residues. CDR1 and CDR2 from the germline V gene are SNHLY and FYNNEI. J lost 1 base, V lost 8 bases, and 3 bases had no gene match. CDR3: CASEGTSGTDTQYF. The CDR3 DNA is TGTGCCAGCGAAGGGACTAGCGGCACAGATACGCAGTATTTT.

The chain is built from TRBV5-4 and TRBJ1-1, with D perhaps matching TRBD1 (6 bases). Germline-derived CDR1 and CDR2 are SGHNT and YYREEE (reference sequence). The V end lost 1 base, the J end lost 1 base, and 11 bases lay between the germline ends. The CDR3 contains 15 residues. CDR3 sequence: CASSLWGLGNTEAFF. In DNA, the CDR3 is TGTGCCAGCAGCTTGTGGGGGCTGGGGAACACTGAAGCTTTCTTT.